This T cell receptor (beta chain) is drawn from a study of metastatic and nonmetastatic thyroid tumors. Via MiXCR, TCRdb re-called the PCR reads. The sample shows 40,000 or so clones, approximately 51% of them seen only once. Patients were all untreated before their thyroid surgery. Specimen: tumor tissue. The sequence came from a male donor with papillary thyroid cancer or a benign thyroid nodule (not recorded which). Some clones in this sample may be carry-over from other donors' samples.

CDR3 sequence: CAYGQGVGGHGYTF. The CDR3 DNA reads as TGTGCCTACGGACAGGGTGTGGGGGGGCATGGCTACACCTTC. V usage is TRBV30 and J usage is TRBJ1-2; 8 bases line up with TRBD1. The CDR3 runs to 14 residues. V lost 7 bases and J lost 6; bases outside the gene matches: 13. Looked up from germline, CDR1 is GTSNPN and CDR2 is SVGIG (reference sequence).